Shown below are 11 T cell receptor beta chains from a single sample sequenced in a study of cytomegalovirus exposure and HLA in healthy donors. Sequenced by immunoSEQ multiplex PCR; TCRdb stores in-frame clones only, minus some. The sample yields 150,000 to 200,000 clones, roughly 80% seen once. Sample: PBMCs. The receptors stem from a man younger than 35 in good health and CMV-seropositive.

J is TRBJ2-2 and V is TRBV28, with 7 bases fitting TRBD1. Germline V gene lookup returns CDR1 MDHEN and CDR2 SYDVKM. The CDR3 loop spans 15 amino acids. After removal of 1 base from V and 15 bases from J, the junction contained 14 bases not matched to a gene. The CDR3: CASSLSHGTANELFF. DNA for the CDR3: TGTGCCAGCAGTTTATCCCACGGGACAGCCAACGAGTTGTTTTTT.

This sequence joins TRBV30 and TRBJ1-3, with 8 bases aligning to TRBD1. Germline CDR1 and CDR2: GTSNPN and SVGIG (reference sequence). V lost 3 bases to trimming and J lost 0 bases; unmatched junction nucleotides: 4. The CDR3 has 15 amino acids. The CDR3 loop is CAWSGDRSSGNTIYF. The CDR3 DNA reads TGTGCCTGGAGCGGGGACAGGAGCTCTGGAAACACCATATATTTT.

This sequence joins TRBV6-1 and TRBJ2-7, with D unclear. This CDR3 comprises 11 residues. Trimming stripped 3 bases from V and 3 bases from J, with 3 bases between. Germline CDR1 is MNHNS and CDR2 is SASEGT. CDR3 sequence reads: CASSDNYEQYF. DNA of the CDR3: TGTGCCAGCAGTGACAACTACGAGCAGTACTTC.

This clone was found once. This chain uses TRBV28 with TRBJ2-4; 9 bases fit TRBD2. In germline, CDR1 is MDHEN, CDR2 SYDVKM. The CDR3 covers 17 residues. V was clipped by 5 bases and J by 4 bases; unmatched bases: 12. The CDR3, as DNA: TGTGCCAGCAGTCCTCGGCACAGGCGGGAGGGGAAAAACATTCAGTACTTC. Translation gives CASSPRHRREGKNIQYF.

The V and J genes are TRBV28 and TRBJ2-2, with D maybe TRBD1 (6 bases). Trimming stripped 3 bases from V and 0 bases from J, with 8 bases between. The CDR3 length is 15 residues. Germline V gives CDR1 MDHEN, CDR2 SYDVKM. CDR3 nucleotide sequence: TGTGCCAGCAGTTTTCCAGGGGCGAACACCGGGGAGCTGTTTTTT. It is translated as CASSFPGANTGELFF.

The chain has TRBV4-2 and TRBJ2-7, with D possibly being TRBD2 (5 bases). V lost 1 base and J lost 7, with 11 bases in between. Germline V gene lookup returns CDR1 LGHNA and CDR2 YNFKEQ. The CDR3 sequence is 13 residues long. Here the CDR3 reads CASSQAPGSEQYF. Written as DNA, the CDR3 is TGTGCCAGCAGCCAAGCCCCGGGGTCAGAGCAGTACTTC.

This chain connects TRBV7-3 to TRBJ2-3; a possible D gene is TRBD1 (5 bases). The V end was cut by 1 base, the J end by 4 bases, with 15 bases between. The CDR3 contains 16 residues. The V gene's germline CDR1 is SGHTA and CDR2 FQGTGA. CDR3 loop: CASSLNQGSASDTQYF. The CDR3 region has the DNA TGTGCCAGCAGCTTAAACCAGGGAAGTGCATCAGATACGCAGTATTTT.

This chain links TRBV7-9 with TRBJ2-2, with 12 bases that match TRBD2. J lost 9 bases, V lost 4 bases, and 6 bases had no gene match. This CDR3 comprises 15 residues. The V gene's germline CDR1 is SEHNR and CDR2 FQNEAQ (reference sequence). CDR3 in DNA: TGTGCCAGCAGCTCCTGGACTAGCGGGACCCGGGAGCTGTTTTTT. Protein sequence: CASSSWTSGTRELFF.

The chain has TRBV19 and TRBJ1-2, with D unclear. Trimming removed 5 bases at V and 2 bases at J, with 15 bases between. Germline V gene lookup returns CDR1 LNHDA and CDR2 SQIVND (reference sequence). The CDR3 has 15 amino acids. The DNA of the CDR3 is TGTGCCAGTAGTGCCCGGGAACTCGGCAACTATGGCTACACCTTC. This encodes CASSARELGNYGYTF.

The V gene is TRBV25-1, the J gene TRBJ2-1; 9 bases are a match to TRBD1. The CDR3 has 16 residues. From germline, CDR1 is MGHDK and CDR2 SYGVNS. V gave up 2 bases and J gave up 5 bases; unmatched junction bases: 7. This CDR3 is CASSETGTGRDNEQFF. Here the CDR3 DNA reads TGTGCCAGCAGTGAAACTGGGACAGGGAGAGACAATGAGCAGTTCTTC.

The chain carries TRBV28 and TRBJ1-4; TRBD1 agrees at 9 bases. The CDR3 contains 17 residues. Germline CDR1 MDHEN, CDR2 SYDVKM. Losses at the gene ends were 5 bases for V and 4 bases for J; bases not matched to a gene: 11. The CDR3 DNA reads TGTGCCAGCAGTCTGGGGACAGGGTATAGGGATAATGAAAAACTGTTTTTT. Encoded protein: CASSLGTGYRDNEKLFF.